A single sample is the source of the 6 T cell receptor beta chains below, sequenced in a study of blood T cell repertoires in COVID-19. Some clones are missing from TCRdb's copy, which holds only in-frame ones; the method was immunoSEQ multiplex PCR. The table lists 80,000 or so clones, around 80% of them singletons. The sample comprised peripheral blood. These receptor sequences come from a woman of 80 years or more with acute or convalescent COVID-19.

This clone was seen a single time. The chain combines TRBV11-3 with TRBJ1-5; 7 bases are shared with TRBD1. Unmatched junction bases numbered 15, after V lost 0 bases and J lost 1 base. CDR3 size: 20 residues. Per germline, CDR1 SGHNT and CDR2 YENEEA. CDR3 sequence: CASSLETGFSPSGSNQPQHF. The CDR3 coding sequence is TGTGCCAGCAGCTTAGAGACAGGGTTTTCCCCTTCTGGAAGCAATCAGCCCCAGCATTTT.

The V call is TRBV30, the J call TRBJ2-1; a possible D gene is TRBD2 (5 bases). Germline loops: CDR1 GTSNPN, CDR2 SVGIG (reference sequence). The CDR3 runs to 16 residues. V was cut by 3 bases and J by 1 base, with 16 bases left in between. The CDR3: CAWRPPSGRSYNEQFF. DNA of the CDR3: TGTGCCTGGAGGCCCCCCAGCGGAAGGTCCTACAATGAGCAGTTCTTC.

This sequence joins TRBV6-5 and TRBJ2-3; TRBD1 agrees at 10 bases. Germline loops: CDR1 MNHEY, CDR2 SVGAGI. The CDR3 is 15 amino acids. The V gene end was trimmed by 2 bases and the J gene end by 6 bases; junction bases not matched to a gene: 5. The CDR3 region is CASSYRGQGRDTQYF. The DNA for the CDR3 is TGTGCCAGCAGTTACCGGGGACAGGGGCGTGATACGCAGTATTTT.

The chain combines TRBV19 with TRBJ1-6; weak D call: TRBD1 (5 bases). The V end was cut by 5 bases, the J end by 6 bases, with 17 bases between. This CDR3 comprises 16 residues. The germline V gene has CDR1 LNHDA and CDR2 SQIVND (reference sequence). This chain's CDR3 is CASSPTAILPNSPLHF. The CDR3 bases are TGTGCCAGTAGTCCGACAGCGATACTACCTAATTCACCCCTCCACTTT. The full variable domain, with the rest looked up from reference TRBV19 and TRBJ1-6, is DGGITQSPKYLFRKEGQNVTLSCEQNLNHDAMYWYRQDPGQGLRLIYYSQIVNDFQKGDIAEGYSVSREKKESFPLTVTSAQKNPTAFYLCASSPTAILPNSPLHFGNGTRLTVT.

This sequence joins TRBV19 and TRBJ1-5; D is uncertain. CDR1 and CDR2 (germline): LNHDA, SQIVND (reference sequence). The CDR3 covers 12 residues. V dropped 2 bases and J dropped 6 bases, with 5 bases sitting between them. CDR3 bases: TGTGCCAGTAGTATACCCTTTCAGCCCCAGCATTTT. Translating gives CASSIPFQPQHF.

This clone has a single count. V is TRBV30 and J is TRBJ1-5; no clear D. This CDR3 contains 14 residues. Germline V gene data show CDR1 as GTSNPN and CDR2 as SVGIG (reference sequence). Trimming took 0 bases from V and 7 from J, leaving 13 bases between them. DNA of the CDR3: TGTGCCTGGAGTGTGTCCGGGTCGGGGCAGCCCCAGCATTTT. It yields the protein CAWSVSGSGQPQHF. The complete variable domain, with remaining parts taken from reference TRBV30 and TRBJ1-5, reads SQTIHQWPATLVQPVGSPLSLECTVEGTSNPNLYWYRQAAGRGLQLLFYSVGIGQISSEVPQNLSASRPQDRQFILSSKKLLLSDSGFYLCAWSVSGSGQPQHFGDGTRLSIL.